This entry lists 3 T cell receptor beta chains sequenced from one sample in a study of identical twins. In TCRdb, the 5' RACE reads were re-called with MiXCR into one record per CDR3 protein. The data hold about 100,000 distinct CDR3 sequences, with 4.5% to 6.5% observed a single time. Material: memory T cells sorted from blood. These receptors originate from a woman aged 45-65 years in good health.

There are a few counts of this clonotype. The chain links TRBV19 to TRBJ2-1, with TRBD2 matching 12 bases. Germline V lookup: CDR1 LNHDA, CDR2 SQIVND (reference sequence). The CDR3 is made up of 17 amino acids. The V gene end was trimmed by 5 bases and the J gene end by 12 bases; junction bases not matched to a gene: 17. The CDR3 region has the DNA TGTGCCAGTAGTCCAGGGGCCCTAGCGGGAGGGCCTTTGTTGCAGTTCTTC. It specifies CASSPGALAGGPLLQFF.

This clonotype was counted many times. The chain links TRBV12-3 or TRBV12-4 to TRBJ1-5; D remains ambiguous. The CDR3 sequence is 13 residues long. V was trimmed by 3 bases and J by 7 bases, leaving 10 bases between them. The CDR3 DNA reads TGTGCCAGCAGTTTGGCAGAGGGCCAGCCCCAGCATTTT. Its protein product is CASSLAEGQPQHF.

This clonotype was found many times. The chain has TRBV3-1 and TRBJ2-1; 12 bases align to TRBD2. CDR1 is LGHDT, CDR2 YNNKEL, per germline (reference sequence). The CDR3 consists of 14 residues. J lost 7 bases, V lost 8 bases, and 6 bases had no gene match. CDR3 DNA sequence: TGTGCCAGCGGGACTAGCGGGTCGTGGAATGAGCAGTTCTTC. Its protein is CASGTSGSWNEQFF.